Shown below are 5 T cell receptor beta chains from a single sample sequenced in a study of T cell changes during pregnancy in multiple sclerosis. The table came from immunoSEQ multiplex PCR; TCRdb's copy has only in-frame clones and leaves some out. This table holds approximately 59,000 clones, under 95% found once. The sequencing used peripheral blood, collected in the third trimester of pregnancy. The receptor set was obtained from a female donor in good health, enrolled as a control in a pregnancy study.

This sequence joins TRBV9 and TRBJ1-5, with D maybe TRBD1 (5 bases). Trimming stripped 3 bases from V and 2 bases from J, with 15 bases between. In germline, CDR1 is SGDLS, CDR2 YYNGEE. The CDR3 has 16 amino acids. The CDR3 sequence: CASSGGRARGNQPQHF. The CDR3 DNA reads as TGTGCCAGCAGCGGGGGCAGGGCCAGGGGCAATCAGCCCCAGCATTTT. The full variable domain, rest sourced from reference TRBV9 and TRBJ1-5, is DSGVTQTPKHLITATGQRVTLRCSPRSGDLSVYWYQQSLDQGLQFLIQYYNGEERAKGNILERFSAQQFPDLHSELNLSSLELGDSALYFCASSGGRARGNQPQHFGDGTRLSIL.

This clone was detected only once. The CDR3 region is CASSVQGFQPQHF. The CDR3 DNA follows: TGTGCCAGCAGCGTACAGGGGTTTCAGCCCCAGCATTTT. This chain links TRBV7-9 with TRBJ1-5; 7 nucleotides align to TRBD1. The length of the CDR3 is 13 residues. The trim removed 5 bases at V and 6 bases at J, leaving 4 bases unmatched. Germline loops: CDR1 SEHNR, CDR2 FQNEAQ (reference sequence). Complete variable domain (other parts from reference TRBV7-9 and TRBJ1-5): DTGVSQNPRHKITKRGQNVTFRCDPISEHNRLYWYRQTLGQGPEFLTYFQNEAQLEKSRLLSDRFSAERPKGSFSTLEIQRTEQGDSAMYLCASSVQGFQPQHFGDGTRLSIL.

J is TRBJ1-5 and V is TRBV2; D unresolved. V was cut by 7 bases and J by 0 bases, with 13 bases left in between. CDR1 SNHLY and CDR2 FYNNEI come from the germline V gene. The CDR3 sequence is 15 residues long. CDR3 nucleotide sequence: TGTGCCAGCAATCGTGAGGGAGATAGCAATCAGCCCCAGCATTTT. Protein sequence: CASNREGDSNQPQHF.

The chain joins TRBV4-3 to TRBJ2-7; 13 bases fit TRBD2. CDR3 length: 16 amino acids. V lost 0 bases and J lost 7; bases outside the gene matches: 6. Germline V gene lookup returns CDR1 LGHNA and CDR2 YSLEER. CDR3 nucleotides: TGCGCCAGCAGCCAAGATATACTAGCGGGGGGGCAGGAGCAGTACTTC. This translates into CASSQDILAGGQEQYF.

The chain joins TRBV2 to TRBJ1-2, with unresolved D. The CDR3 runs to 13 residues. The V end was cut by 3 bases, the J end by 1 base, with 6 bases between. Germline assignment: CDR1 SNHLY and CDR2 FYNNEI. CDR3 amino acids: CASSDKLNYGYTF. In nucleotides, the CDR3 is TGTGCCAGCAGTGACAAACTTAACTATGGCTACACCTTC.